The TCR beta chain under discussion was sequenced for a study of blood T cell repertoires in COVID-19. Enrollees, roughly 18 to 89 years old, lived in 25 or so US areas. In assigning cohorts, the study relied on participant-reported clinical history. In the 2 weeks before study entry, exposed participants met a COVID-19 case, which was PCR-confirmed or clinician-diagnosed. Original methodology: Amplification of reference gene primers provided the estimated nucleated cell counts. Clones were read by immunoSEQ multiplex PCR, and TCRdb kept only the in-frame ones, dropping some. For V, J and clone size, that table is used; D and trimming come from the DNA. The profile shows about 260,000 clones, about 90% of them singletons. Trimming took 1 base from V and 1 from J; bases not matched to a gene: 0. CDR1 is LGHDT, CDR2 YNNKEL, per germline (reference sequence). The CDR3 sequence is 15 residues long.

Sequencing was performed on PBMCs or T cells enriched from blood (not recorded which). The genes are TRBV3-1 (or the pseudogene TRBV3-2) and TRBJ2-7, with 11 positions matching TRBD2. The receptor's source is a woman aged 35 to 49 who had been exposed to COVID-19. The CDR3 bases are TGTGCCAGCAGCCAAGGGACTAGCGGGTCCTACGAGCAGTACGTC. It is translated as CASSQGTSGSYEQYV.